This T cell receptor beta chain comes out of a study of blood T cell repertoires in COVID-19. Turning to the study itself: Acute and convalescent COVID-19 samples came from the United States, Italy and Spain. The cDNA or gDNA used as material had been derived from T cells, B-cell-depleted T cells, or PBMCs.

This clone has a single count. Authors' methods: Amplification of reference gene primers provided the estimated nucleated cell counts. The protocol was immunoSEQ multiplex PCR, while the TCRdb copy is restricted to in-frame clones and leaves out a portion. D and trimming come from the DNA, and the V and J calls and clone size come from that table. The sample lists about 39,000 clones, about 86% occurring once. Germline CDR1 ENHRY, CDR2 SYGVKD. Trimming took 3 bases from V and 1 from J, leaving 6 bases between them. This CDR3 region has 13 residues. The receptor was derived from a man aged 35 to 55 with active COVID-19. Sequenced: peripheral blood. The chain couples TRBV10-3 to TRBJ2-5; possible D gene TRBD2, 5 bases. This chain's CDR3 is CAISDTSQETQYF. Here the CDR3 DNA reads TGTGCCATCAGTGATACTAGCCAAGAGACCCAGTACTTC.